This TCR beta chain is from a study of blood T cells in healthy people across ages. General study findings and limits: With age, beta diversity per million T cells declined roughly linearly, significantly by 30 to 40.

After removal of 1 base from V and 4 bases from J, the junction contained 4 bases not matched to a gene. From germline, CDR1 is MGHRA and CDR2 YSYEKL. The CDR3 loop spans 16 amino acids. Next came a second PCR, run for about 7 to 12 cycles, which used a sample-barcoded 5' primer along with a J-beta primer mix. Each of the cDNA molecules was tagged by a template-switch adaptor with 12 random nucleotides. TCRdb recomputed calls from the 5' RACE reads with MiXCR, one row per CDR3 protein. The table lists about 1.4 million distinct CDR3 sequences, almost 60% of them singletons. Researchers report isolating at least 7 million PBMCs per sample. A remark on this clonotype: Its antigen is unknown.

The clonotype comes from a man aged 18 to 30 in good health. The material sequenced was blood. V is TRBV4-1 and J is TRBJ2-2, with 9 bases lining up with TRBD2. The CDR3 sequence is CASSQALAGPTGELFF. The CDR3, as DNA: TGCGCCAGCAGCCAAGCGCTAGCGGGACCCACCGGGGAGCTGTTTTTT.